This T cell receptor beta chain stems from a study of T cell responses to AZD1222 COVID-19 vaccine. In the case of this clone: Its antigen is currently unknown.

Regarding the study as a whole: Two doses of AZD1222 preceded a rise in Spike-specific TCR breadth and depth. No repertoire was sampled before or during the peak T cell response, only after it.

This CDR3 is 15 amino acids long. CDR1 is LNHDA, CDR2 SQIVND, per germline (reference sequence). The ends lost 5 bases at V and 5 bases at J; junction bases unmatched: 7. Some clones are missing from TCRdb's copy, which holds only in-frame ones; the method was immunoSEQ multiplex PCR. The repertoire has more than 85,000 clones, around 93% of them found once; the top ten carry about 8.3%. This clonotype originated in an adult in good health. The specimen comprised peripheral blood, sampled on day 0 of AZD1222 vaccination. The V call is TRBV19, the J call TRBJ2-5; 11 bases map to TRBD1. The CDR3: CASSGQGARTETQYF. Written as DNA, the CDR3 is TGTGCCAGTAGTGGACAGGGGGCGAGAACGGAGACCCAGTACTTC. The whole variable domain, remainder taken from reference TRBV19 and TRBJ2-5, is DGGITQSPKYLFRKEGQNVTLSCEQNLNHDAMYWYRQDPGQGLRLIYYSQIVNDFQKGDIAEGYSVSREKKESFPLTVTSAQKNPTAFYLCASSGQGARTETQYFGPGTRLLVL.